What follows are 30 T cell receptor beta chains derived from one specimen sequenced in a study of blood T cell repertoires in COVID-19. TCRdb keeps only in-frame clones here, not all; method: immunoSEQ multiplex PCR. The data show roughly 70,000 clones, about 80% seen once. Sequenced sample: peripheral blood. These receptors all come from an older man who had recovered from COVID-19.

The chain joins TRBV2 to TRBJ2-5; D is possibly TRBD1 (5 bases). The germline CDR1 and CDR2 sequences are SNHLY and FYNNEI. Trimming cost V 5 bases and J 3 bases, with 13 bases left between them. The CDR3 loop spans 14 amino acids. The CDR3, as DNA: TGTGCCAGCAGTACCCTCCAGGGTGAAGAGACCCAGTACTTC. This encodes CASSTLQGEETQYF.

The chain uses TRBV6-5 and TRBJ1-5; tentative D call: TRBD1 (6 bases). CDR1 and CDR2 from the germline V gene are MNHEY and SVGAGI. V lost 6 bases and J 4 bases, leaving 16 bases between the germline ends. This CDR3 is built from 15 residues. DNA for the CDR3: TGTGCCAGCAGAGGGGGGGGTTGGAATAATCAGCCCCAGCATTTT. As protein: CASRGGGWNNQPQHF.

The chain couples TRBV4-1 to TRBJ2-2; 9 bases map to TRBD2. The junction had 7 bases not matched to a gene; V was cut back by 0 bases and J by 5 bases. The CDR3 covers 17 residues. CDR1 and CDR2 (germline): MGHRA, YSYEKL. The CDR3 bases are TGCGCCAGCAGCCAAGATCAAGCGGGGGGTATGACCGGGGAGCTGTTTTTT. This sequence encodes CASSQDQAGGMTGELFF.

The rearrangement uses TRBV6-5 and TRBJ2-7; D is possibly TRBD1 (6 bases). The CDR3 loop spans 14 amino acids. With 6 bases removed from V and 1 base from J, the gap between germline ends came to 13 bases. Germline-derived CDR1 and CDR2 are MNHEY and SVGAGI. CDR3 sequence (DNA): TGTGCCAGCAGCCAGGGGTATTCATCCTACGAGCAGTACTTC. Translation: CASSQGYSSYEQYF.

This clone was observed once. The chain links TRBV3-1 (or the pseudogene TRBV3-2) to TRBJ2-1; TRBD2 aligns across 10 bases. Germline CDR1 and CDR2: LGHDT and YNNKEL (reference sequence). The V and J ends lost 1 base and 5 bases, in that order; junction bases with no gene match: 5. CDR3 length equals 16 residues. CDR3 residues: CASSQGGLAGDNEQFF. CDR3 coding DNA: TGTGCCAGCAGCCAAGGAGGGCTAGCGGGGGACAATGAGCAGTTCTTC.

The chain recombines TRBV4-1 with TRBJ2-7, with D unresolved. V lost 1 base and J 4 bases, leaving 14 bases between the germline ends. The germline V gene encodes CDR1 MGHRA and CDR2 YSYEKL. The CDR3 totals 15 residues. CDR3: CASSQAVAELYEQYF. The CDR3 coding sequence is TGCGCCAGCAGCCAAGCGGTTGCGGAGCTATACGAGCAGTACTTC.

J is TRBJ1-2 and V is TRBV9; 8 bases are shared with TRBD1. Germline values: CDR1 SGDLS, CDR2 YYNGEE. The V gene end was trimmed by 5 bases and the J gene end by 0 bases; junction bases not matched to a gene: 15. The CDR3 runs 18 residues. The CDR3 DNA sequence: TGTGCCAGCAGTCCAACACCGGGACAGGTGATCACTAACTATGGCTACACCTTC. As protein: CASSPTPGQVITNYGYTF.

V gene TRBV19 combines with J gene TRBJ2-1; D is perhaps TRBD1 (6 bases). V was cut by 6 bases and J by 5 bases, with 11 bases left in between. Germline assignment: CDR1 LNHDA and CDR2 SQIVND (reference sequence). This CDR3 comprises 13 residues. CDR3 in amino acids: CASSPRDNNEQFF. DNA for the CDR3: TGTGCCAGTAGCCCCCGGGACAACAATGAGCAGTTCTTC.

This clone showed up just once. The rearrangement joins TRBV6-6 to TRBJ1-4; D ambiguous. The CDR3 totals 15 residues. Trimming took off 0 bases at V and 0 bases at J, with 5 bases between the two ends. CDR1 MNHNY and CDR2 SVGAGI come from the germline V gene (reference sequence). This CDR3 reads CASSYSGATNEKLFF. The CDR3, as DNA: TGTGCCAGCAGTTACTCCGGAGCAACTAATGAAAAACTGTTTTTT.

As concerns this clone: Germline and junction disagree at one end, which may indicate a read error. The CDR3: CASSQARGCGNTIYF. The CDR3 DNA reads as TGTGCCAGCAGTCAAGCAAGGGGGTGCGGAAACACCATATATTTT. V usage is TRBV3-1 (or the pseudogene TRBV3-2) and J usage is TRBJ1-3; weak D call: TRBD1 (6 bases). The CDR3 sequence is 15 residues long. Germline V gives CDR1 LGHDT, CDR2 YNNKEL (reference sequence).

V usage is TRBV3-1 (or the pseudogene TRBV3-2) and J usage is TRBJ2-7, with TRBD1 identical over 8 bases. This CDR3 comprises 16 residues. Germline loops: CDR1 LGHDT, CDR2 YNNKEL (reference sequence). Losses at the gene ends were 3 bases for V and 2 bases for J; bases not matched to a gene: 9. This CDR3 reads CASSHIRDRTAYEQYF. Here the CDR3 DNA reads TGTGCCAGCAGCCATATCCGGGACAGGACGGCCTACGAGCAGTACTTC.

In DNA, the CDR3 is TGCGCCAGCAGCTTGGAAGGTGACGGGGGCTACACCTTC. Protein: CASSLEGDGGYTF. The chain recombines TRBV5-1 with TRBJ1-2; D gene unclear. V lost 0 bases and J lost 8, with 11 bases in between. This CDR3 is 13 amino acids long. The germline gives CDR1 SGHRS, CDR2 YFSETQ.

CDR3 nucleotides: TGTGCCAGCAGGGGACAGCGTTCCTACGAGCAGTACTTC. Protein: CASRGQRSYEQYF. The V and J genes are TRBV2 and TRBJ2-7, with 7 nucleotides matching TRBD1. Germline loops: CDR1 SNHLY, CDR2 FYNNEI. The junction had 3 bases not matched to a gene; V was cut back by 6 bases and J by 1 base. This CDR3 is 13 amino acids long. Full variable domain (outside the CDR3, taken from reference TRBV2 and TRBJ2-7): EPEVTQTPSHQVTQMGQEVILRCVPISNHLYFYWYRQILGQKVEFLVSFYNNEISEKSEIFDDQFSVERPDGSNFTLKIRSTKLEDSAMYFCASRGQRSYEQYFGPGTRLTVT.

This rearrangement joins TRBV29-1 to TRBJ2-4; D might be TRBD1 (6 bases). V was pared by 0 bases and J by 2 bases, with 11 bases between. Germline V CDR1 and CDR2: SQVTM, ANQGSEA. The CDR3 sequence is 15 residues long. CDR3 DNA: TGCAGCGTTGAAGATGCAGGGGTGTCCAAAAACATTCAGTACTTC. It codes for CSVEDAGVSKNIQYF.

V and J are TRBV7-2 and TRBJ1-3; D gene uncertain. The ends were cut back, 2 bases at V and 1 base at J, with 21 bases in the middle. Per the germline V gene, CDR1 is SGHTA and CDR2 is FQGNSA. The CDR3 consists of 19 residues. The CDR3 sequence: CASSLNPYESGDSGNTIYF. CDR3 in DNA: TGTGCCAGCAGCTTAAATCCCTATGAAAGCGGAGATTCTGGAAACACCATATATTTT.

J is TRBJ1-4 and V is TRBV4-2; D unclear. The CDR3 consists of 17 residues. Germline CDR1 is LGHNA and CDR2 is YNFKEQ. V lost 1 base and J 5 bases, leaving 17 bases between the germline ends. The CDR3 region is CASSQGAAVWGNEKLFF. The DNA of the CDR3 is TGTGCCAGCAGCCAAGGAGCGGCCGTCTGGGGAAATGAAAAACTGTTTTTT.

This clone was seen a single time. The chain recombines TRBV10-3 with TRBJ2-1; 8 nucleotides match TRBD2. There are 13 residues in the CDR3. Germline loops: CDR1 ENHRY, CDR2 SYGVKD. Trimming took 3 bases from V and 8 from J; bases not matched to a gene: 3. The CDR3 DNA follows: TGTGCCATCAGTGAACTAGCGGTCGATGAGCAGTTCTTC. Protein: CAISELAVDEQFF.

The chain links TRBV5-8 to TRBJ1-5; weak D call: TRBD1 (6 bases). The V gene's germline CDR1 is SGHTS and CDR2 YDEGEE. The V end was cut by 3 bases, the J end by 5 bases, with 6 bases between. The CDR3 totals 12 residues. Here the CDR3 DNA reads TGTGCCAGCAGCTACAGGGATCAGCCCCAGCATTTT. This sequence encodes CASSYRDQPQHF.

Only a few counts were recorded for this clone. J is TRBJ1-5 and V is TRBV2, with TRBD1 matching 8 bases. This CDR3 has 13 residues. Germline loops: CDR1 SNHLY, CDR2 FYNNEI. V lost 6 bases and J lost 6; bases outside the gene matches: 4. CDR3 coding DNA: TGTGCCAGCAGAGAGGACAGGGCTCAGCCCCAGCATTTT. Translated, it gives CASREDRAQPQHF.

The chain employs TRBV11-2 and TRBJ2-5; D is unresolved. The CDR3 extends over 13 amino acids. From germline, CDR1 is SGHAT and CDR2 FQNNGV. V was clipped by 5 bases and J by 2 bases, with 9 bases between them. DNA for the CDR3: TGTGCCAGCAGCCGGCAGGTTCAAGAGACCCAGTACTTC. This encodes CASSRQVQETQYF.

This clone appeared once. This rearrangement joins TRBV7-9 to TRBJ2-5, with D possibly being TRBD2 (5 bases). CDR3 length: 15 amino acids. CDR1 and CDR2 from the germline V gene are SEHNR and FQNEAQ (reference sequence). Trimming removed 5 bases from V and 3 bases from J, with 16 bases in between. The CDR3 here is CASSPRELPEETQYF. The DNA of the CDR3 is TGTGCCAGCAGCCCCCGGGAACTACCCGAAGAGACCCAGTACTTC. Full variable domain (rest looked up from reference TRBV7-9 and TRBJ2-5): DTGVSQNPRHKITKRGQNVTFRCDPISEHNRLYWYRQTLGQGPEFLTYFQNEAQLEKSRLLSDRFSAERPKGSFSTLEIQRTEQGDSAMYLCASSPRELPEETQYFGPGTRLLVL.

The chain is built from TRBV7-2 and TRBJ2-7, with D possibly being TRBD1 (5 bases). The CDR3 has 14 amino acids. Trimming stripped 0 bases from V and 1 base from J, with 7 bases between. Looked up from germline, CDR1 is SGHTA and CDR2 is FQGNSA. CDR3 sequence (DNA): TGTGCCAGCAGCTTAGCTTCAGGGTCCTACGAGCAGTACTTC. Translated: CASSLASGSYEQYF.

J is TRBJ1-5 and V is TRBV7-9; D is possibly TRBD1 (6 bases). Germline V gene data show CDR1 as SEHNR and CDR2 as FQNEAQ (reference sequence). V was trimmed by 2 bases and J by 5 bases, leaving 10 bases between them. The length of the CDR3 is 14 residues. CDR3 protein: CASSLQGMDQPQHF. DNA for the CDR3: TGTGCCAGCAGCTTACAGGGGATGGATCAGCCCCAGCATTTT.

This clone was seen only a few times. The chain combines TRBV29-1 with TRBJ2-5; a weak D match, TRBD2 (5 bases). The CDR3 sequence is 11 residues long. The V and J ends lost 6 bases and 5 bases respectively, with 10 bases between them. CDR1 and CDR2 from the germline V gene are SQVTM and ANQGSEA. In nucleotides, the CDR3 is TGCAGCGTCCAATTAGCGGAGACCCAGTACTTC. Translated, it gives CSVQLAETQYF.

This chain links TRBV30 with TRBJ2-2; tentatively, D is TRBD1 (5 bases). CDR3 length equals 14 residues. V lost 0 bases to trimming and J lost 4 bases, with 9 bases between them. Germline loops: CDR1 GTSNPN, CDR2 SVGIG (reference sequence). Written as DNA, the CDR3 is TGTGCCTGGAGTGTTGTGGGGCTCACCGGGGAGCTGTTTTTT. It codes for CAWSVVGLTGELFF.

V gene TRBV3-1 (or the pseudogene TRBV3-2) combines with J gene TRBJ2-3, with 8 positions matching TRBD2. This CDR3 is built from 18 residues. Germline loops: CDR1 LGHDT, CDR2 YNNKEL (reference sequence). V was pared by 2 bases and J by 6 bases, with 16 bases of the junction left unmatched. The CDR3 spells CASSQFRAGVHPGDTQYF. The CDR3, as DNA: TGTGCCAGCAGCCAATTTAGAGCGGGGGTGCACCCTGGGGATACGCAGTATTTT.

The V call is TRBV28, the J call TRBJ1-2; D uncertain. Germline V gives CDR1 MDHEN, CDR2 SYDVKM. This CDR3 is built from 14 residues. Trimming cost V 5 bases and J 4 bases, with 14 bases left between them. In DNA form, the CDR3 reads TGTGCCAGCAGTACCCACGAGGCGCGCTATGGCTACACCTTC. As protein: CASSTHEARYGYTF.

V usage is TRBV12-3 or TRBV12-4 and J usage is TRBJ1-2; D uncertain. The ends were cut back, 4 bases at V and 5 bases at J, with 8 bases in the middle. CDR3 length: 12 amino acids. CDR3 sequence (DNA): TGTGCCAGCAGTTCCTCGGGGTATGGCTACACCTTC. It codes for CASSSSGYGYTF.

This chain connects TRBV21-1 to TRBJ2-3; TRBD2 is taken as the D call from the table, unchecked against the DNA. TRBV21-1 corresponds to a pseudogene. There are 13 residues in the CDR3. As DNA, the CDR3 is TGTGCCAGCACCCGGGGGGGCCGAGATACGCAGTATTTT. Translation gives CASTRGGRDTQYF.

The rearrangement joins TRBV2 to TRBJ2-2, with 8 bases identical to TRBD2. The V gene end was trimmed by 5 bases and the J gene end by 4 bases; junction bases not matched to a gene: 3. Germline V gene data show CDR1 as SNHLY and CDR2 as FYNNEI. This CDR3 has 14 residues. The CDR3 DNA follows: TGTGCCAGCAGTAGCGGGAGCAGCACCGGGGAGCTGTTTTTT. Translated, it gives CASSSGSSTGELFF.